A selection of T cell receptor beta chains follows, all from one sample in a study of blood T cell repertoires in COVID-19. The assay was immunoSEQ multiplex PCR, and TCRdb's table has in-frame clones only and misses some. The sample gives 60,000 to 90,000 clones, around 67% of which show up once; 2% to 3% is in the top ten. The sample taken for sequencing was peripheral blood. Receptor source: a human donor with acute or convalescent COVID-19. The donor label of this sample is uncertain. CDR3s include the opening cysteine and the closing phenylalanine or tryptophan. Fields, in order: CDR3 protein, CDR3 DNA, V gene, D gene, clone size, J gene. D genes are given only for firm matches. The size entry is marked missing in some rows and otherwise reads once, few, many or a size class.

CDR3 protein: CASSSGTVGQPQHF
CDR3 DNA: TGCGCCAGCAGTTCTGGGACAGTAGGTCAGCCCCAGCATTTT
V gene: TRBV5-1
D gene: TRBD1
clone size: NA
J gene: TRBJ1-5

CDR3 protein: CASRPTSGIDTQYF
CDR3 DNA: TGTGCCAGCAGGCCTACTAGCGGGATAGATACGCAGTATTTT
V gene: TRBV7-9
D gene: TRBD2
clone size: NA
J gene: TRBJ2-3

CDR3 protein: CASSYSRTQYF
CDR3 DNA: TGTGCCAGCAGTTACTCGCGGACCCAGTACTTC
V gene: TRBV6-5
D gene: NA
clone size: few
J gene: TRBJ2-5

CDR3 protein: CASSVDNLNTEAFF
CDR3 DNA: TGTGCCAGCAGCGTGGACAACTTGAACACTGAAGCTTTCTTT
V gene: TRBV9
D gene: NA
clone size: NA
J gene: TRBJ1-1

CDR3 protein: CASSLGWTRGLEQFF
CDR3 DNA: TGTGCCAGCAGCTTGGGGTGGACAAGGGGGCTAGAGCAGTTCTTC
V gene: TRBV5-6
D gene: TRBD1
clone size: NA
J gene: TRBJ2-1

CDR3 protein: CASSIDQGKWEEPANSPLHF
CDR3 DNA: TGTGCCAGTAGTATAGACCAGGGGAAATGGGAAGAGCCGGCGAATTCACCCCTCCACTTT
V gene: TRBV19
D gene: NA
clone size: few
J gene: TRBJ1-6

CDR3 protein: CASRLTGGTSSPLHF
CDR3 DNA: TGTGCCAGTAGGTTGACAGGGGGAACAAGTTCACCCCTCCACTTT
V gene: TRBV19
D gene: TRBD1
clone size: NA
J gene: TRBJ1-6

CDR3 protein: CASSVGTTGVNTEAFF
CDR3 DNA: TGTGCCAGCAGCGTAGGGACCACGGGGGTGAACACTGAAGCTTTCTTT
V gene: TRBV9
D gene: NA
clone size: NA
J gene: TRBJ1-1

CDR3 protein: CASTPQGMNEQYF
CDR3 DNA: TGTGCCAGCACCCCACAGGGGATGAATGAGCAGTACTTC
V gene: TRBV6-2/TRBV6-3
D gene: TRBD1
clone size: many
J gene: TRBJ2-7

CDR3 protein: CASSPGQVYNSPLHF
CDR3 DNA: TGTGCCAGCTCACCGGGACAGGTCTATAATTCACCCCTCCACTTT
V gene: TRBV18
D gene: TRBD1
clone size: NA
J gene: TRBJ1-6

CDR3 protein: CASSTRGPEEEKLFF
CDR3 DNA: TGTGCCAGCTCCACCAGAGGACCGGAGGAGGAAAAACTGTTTTTT
V gene: TRBV18
D gene: NA
clone size: NA
J gene: TRBJ1-4

CDR3 protein: CSAINRVAQYF
CDR3 DNA: TGCAGTGCTATTAACAGGGTGGCGCAGTATTTT
V gene: TRBV20-1
D gene: NA
clone size: NA
J gene: TRBJ2-3

CDR3 protein: CASSPMGGYGYTF
CDR3 DNA: TGTGCCAGCAGTCCTATGGGGGGTTACGGCTACACCTTC
V gene: TRBV28
D gene: NA
clone size: once
J gene: TRBJ1-2

CDR3 protein: CASSLGLWQSDYGYTF
CDR3 DNA: TGTGCCAGCAGCTTAGGTTTGTGGCAGAGCGACTATGGCTACACCTTC
V gene: TRBV7-2
D gene: NA
clone size: NA
J gene: TRBJ1-2

CDR3 protein: CASMGEGRKETQYF
CDR3 DNA: TGTGCCAGCATGGGGGAGGGACGAAAAGAGACCCAGTACTTC
V gene: TRBV5-4
D gene: TRBD2
clone size: once
J gene: TRBJ2-5

CDR3 protein: CASSSGTVTYEQYF
CDR3 DNA: TGTGCCAGCAGCTCGGGGACAGTTACCTACGAGCAGTACTTC
V gene: TRBV7-2
D gene: TRBD1
clone size: NA
J gene: TRBJ2-7

CDR3 protein: CASSSALDYGYTF
CDR3 DNA: TGTGCCAGCAGTTCCGCCTTAGACTATGGCTACACCTTC
V gene: TRBV6-5
D gene: NA
clone size: few
J gene: TRBJ1-2

CDR3 protein: CASSPLSGRASTGELFF
CDR3 DNA: TGTGCCAGCAGCCCCCTAAGCGGGAGGGCCAGCACCGGGGAGCTGTTTTTT
V gene: TRBV7-7
D gene: TRBD2
clone size: few
J gene: TRBJ2-2

CDR3 protein: CASSFGPSRRTDTQYF
CDR3 DNA: TGTGCCAGCAGCTTTGGTCCGTCCAGGCGCACAGATACGCAGTATTTT
V gene: TRBV5-5
D gene: NA
clone size: NA
J gene: TRBJ2-3

CDR3 protein: CASSLAFGEWVLAKNIQYF
CDR3 DNA: TGTGCCAGCAGCTTGGCCTTCGGGGAGTGGGTGTTAGCCAAAAACATTCAGTACTTC
V gene: TRBV5-6
D gene: NA
clone size: NA
J gene: TRBJ2-4

CDR3 protein: CASSLAAITSTDTQYF
CDR3 DNA: TGCGCCAGCAGCTTGGCAGCGATCACTAGCACAGATACGCAGTATTTT
V gene: TRBV5-1
D gene: NA
clone size: NA
J gene: TRBJ2-3

CDR3 protein: CASSYSERRYSNQPQHF
CDR3 DNA: TGTGCCAGCAGCTATTCCGAGAGGCGTTATAGCAATCAGCCCCAGCATTTT
V gene: TRBV5-4
D gene: NA
clone size: once
J gene: TRBJ1-5

CDR3 protein: CASSSREVGEQFF
CDR3 DNA: TGTGCCAGCAGTTCCAGGGAAGTGGGAGAGCAGTTCTTC
V gene: TRBV6-2/TRBV6-3
D gene: NA
clone size: NA
J gene: TRBJ2-1

CDR3 protein: CAIGQGATGANVLTF
CDR3 DNA: TGTGCCATCGGACAGGGGGCGACTGGGGCCAACGTCCTGACTTTC
V gene: TRBV7-9
D gene: TRBD1
clone size: NA
J gene: TRBJ2-6

CDR3 protein: CASSPPRGEQFF
CDR3 DNA: TGTGCCAGCAGCCCCCCGCGAGGTGAGCAGTTCTTC
V gene: TRBV28
D gene: NA
clone size: NA
J gene: TRBJ2-1

CDR3 protein: CASSFQGTVETQYF
CDR3 DNA: TGTGCCAGCAGCTTTCAGGGAACGGTAGAGACCCAGTACTTC
V gene: TRBV7-3
D gene: NA
clone size: NA
J gene: TRBJ2-5

CDR3 protein: CASSYWPDQRGNNQPQHF
CDR3 DNA: TGTGCCAGCAGTTACTGGCCAGATCAAAGGGGAAACAATCAGCCCCAGCATTTT
V gene: TRBV6-2/TRBV6-3
D gene: NA
clone size: NA
J gene: TRBJ1-5

CDR3 protein: CASSPKWAGDTQYF
CDR3 DNA: TGTGCCAGCAGCCCAAAGTGGGCGGGAGATACGCAGTATTTT
V gene: TRBV7-2
D gene: NA
clone size: NA
J gene: TRBJ2-3

CDR3 protein: CASRGTATWSYEQYF
CDR3 DNA: TGTGCCAGCAGGGGTACCGCGACTTGGTCCTACGAGCAGTACTTC
V gene: TRBV28
D gene: NA
clone size: NA
J gene: TRBJ2-7

CDR3 protein: CASSTGQPRIYEQYF
CDR3 DNA: TGCGCCAGCAGCACTGGACAGCCACGTATCTACGAGCAGTACTTC
V gene: TRBV5-1
D gene: NA
clone size: NA
J gene: TRBJ2-7

CDR3 protein: CASSAFGLAGGSSYEQYF
CDR3 DNA: TGTGCCAGCAGTGCATTCGGACTAGCGGGAGGAAGCTCCTACGAGCAGTACTTC
V gene: TRBV27
D gene: TRBD2
clone size: NA
J gene: TRBJ2-7

CDR3 protein: CASIERKYNSPLHF
CDR3 DNA: TGTGCCAGCATTGAGAGAAAATATAATTCACCCCTCCACTTT
V gene: TRBV28
D gene: NA
clone size: NA
J gene: TRBJ1-6

CDR3 protein: CASSPSTGGTGELFF
CDR3 DNA: TGTGCCAGCTCACCCTCGACAGGGGGCACCGGGGAGCTGTTTTTT
V gene: TRBV18
D gene: TRBD1
clone size: NA
J gene: TRBJ2-2

CDR3 protein: CASSLEGKTQYF
CDR3 DNA: TGTGCCAGCAGTTTGGAGGGAAAGACCCAGTACTTC
V gene: TRBV27
D gene: NA
clone size: NA
J gene: TRBJ2-5

CDR3 protein: CASSPEVRNSPLHF
CDR3 DNA: TGCGCCAGCAGCCCGGAGGTTAGGAATTCACCCCTCCACTTT
V gene: TRBV5-1
D gene: NA
clone size: NA
J gene: TRBJ1-6

CDR3 protein: CASSDRGEVSQPQHF
CDR3 DNA: TGTGCCAGCAGCGACAGGGGCGAAGTAAGTCAGCCCCAGCATTTT
V gene: TRBV2
D gene: TRBD1
clone size: NA
J gene: TRBJ1-5

CDR3 protein: CASSGGIGAEIEAFF
CDR3 DNA: TGTGCCAGCAGTGGAGGAATAGGAGCAGAGATTGAAGCTTTCTTT
V gene: TRBV2
D gene: NA
clone size: NA
J gene: TRBJ1-1

CDR3 protein: CASSLQGASTDTQYF
CDR3 DNA: TGTGCCAGCAGTCTACAGGGGGCGAGCACAGATACGCAGTATTTT
V gene: TRBV27
D gene: TRBD1
clone size: NA
J gene: TRBJ2-3

CDR3 protein: CASTWFGTGFSGANVLTF
CDR3 DNA: TGTGCCAGCACTTGGTTCGGGACAGGCTTTTCTGGGGCCAACGTCCTGACTTTC
V gene: TRBV2
D gene: TRBD1
clone size: NA
J gene: TRBJ2-6

CDR3 protein: CASSSGQGENTEAFF
CDR3 DNA: TGTGCCAGCAGTTCGGGACAGGGAGAGAACACTGAAGCTTTCTTT
V gene: TRBV2
D gene: TRBD1
clone size: few
J gene: TRBJ1-1

CDR3 protein: CASSQDINSGGETQYF
CDR3 DNA: TGCGCCAGCAGCCAAGATATTAATTCCGGAGGAGAGACCCAGTACTTC
V gene: TRBV4-3
D gene: NA
clone size: few
J gene: TRBJ2-5

CDR3 protein: CASSLRTSGSTDTQYF
CDR3 DNA: TGTGCCAGCAGCCTCCGAACTAGCGGGAGCACAGATACGCAGTATTTT
V gene: TRBV14
D gene: TRBD2
clone size: NA
J gene: TRBJ2-3

CDR3 protein: CASSLALRAPTEAFF
CDR3 DNA: TGTGCCAGCAGCTTAGCGCTCAGGGCCCCTACTGAAGCTTTCTTT
V gene: TRBV7-2
D gene: NA
clone size: once
J gene: TRBJ1-1

CDR3 protein: CASSFDPSGRTGELFF
CDR3 DNA: TGTGCCAGCAGCTTCGACCCTAGCGGGAGAACCGGGGAGCTGTTTTTT
V gene: TRBV7-2
D gene: TRBD2
clone size: NA
J gene: TRBJ2-2

CDR3 protein: CASSWGDRGLEKLFF
CDR3 DNA: TGCGCCAGCAGCTGGGGGGACAGGGGTCTAGAAAAACTGTTTTTT
V gene: TRBV5-1
D gene: TRBD1
clone size: few
J gene: TRBJ1-4

CDR3 protein: CASSLSEGPHRGAFF
CDR3 DNA: TGTGCCAGCAGTTTATCGGAGGGTCCCCACAGGGGAGCTTTCTTT
V gene: TRBV27
D gene: TRBD1
clone size: few
J gene: TRBJ1-1

CDR3 protein: CASSTPTTSGGTYNEQFF
CDR3 DNA: TGTGCCAGTAGTACCCCTACTACTAGCGGGGGGACGTACAATGAGCAGTTCTTC
V gene: TRBV19
D gene: TRBD2
clone size: NA
J gene: TRBJ2-1

CDR3 protein: CASSRRGGGASEQYF
CDR3 DNA: TGTGCCAGCAGCCGGAGAGGCGGGGGAGCTAGCGAGCAGTACTTC
V gene: TRBV3-1/TRBV3-2
D gene: TRBD2
clone size: NA
J gene: TRBJ2-7

CDR3 protein: CAISEGGGYTF
CDR3 DNA: TGTGCCATCAGTGAAGGGGGTGGCTACACCTTC
V gene: TRBV10-3
D gene: NA
clone size: NA
J gene: TRBJ1-2

CDR3 protein: CASSPTSGGSRETQYF
CDR3 DNA: TGTGCCAGCAGCCCGACTAGCGGGGGGTCCCGAGAGACCCAGTACTTC
V gene: TRBV13
D gene: TRBD2
clone size: NA
J gene: TRBJ2-5